One T cell receptor beta chain is described in this entry. Its specificity is unknown. Only in-frame clones appear in the TCRdb table, and some are missing; sequencing was by immunoSEQ multiplex PCR. The table shows around 80,000 clones, with 89% occurring only once. This record comes from a study of OX40 agonist ivuxolimab in advanced cancers. Study conclusions and caveats: There were also nonresponders showing low normalized T-cell clonal expansion.

Germline lookup yields CDR1 WNHNN and CDR2 SYGVQD (reference sequence). V trimming: 4 bases; J trimming: 5 bases; junction bases outside the gene matches: 6. There are 15 residues in the CDR3. Sequencing was performed on CD4+ or CD8+ T cells sorted from blood, taken in a trial of the OX40 agonist ivuxolimab. The chain links TRBV10-1 to TRBJ2-1; 9 nucleotides match TRBD2. This TCR was recovered from an adult with an advanced solid tumor such as melanoma, head and neck, liver or kidney cancer. CDR3 in DNA: TGCGCCAGCAGTGGCGGAACTAGCGGGCACAATGAGCAGTTCTTC. As protein: CASSGGTSGHNEQFF.